Shown below are 10 T cell receptor beta chains from a single sample sequenced in a study of regulatory T cells in long-lasting Graves disease. Building of the TCR beta libraries involved iRepertoire HTBI primers and Arm-PCR of CDR3 regions. TCRdb recomputed calls from the multiplex PCR reads with MiXCR, one row per CDR3 protein. The data hold over 400,000 distinct CDR3 sequences, with less than 15% observed a single time. This sample's time point: newly diagnosed GD, antithyroid drugs for less than 3 months. PBMCs provided the RNA from which the TCR library was made. The same data also went into a second study, on T cells in Graves' hyperthyroidism and ophthalmopathy.

The source material was peripheral blood mononuclear cells (PBMCs), sampled at new diagnosis, from a patient treated with antithyroid drugs. These TCRs come from a woman between 45 and 60 years old with Graves disease.

This clonotype came up many times. J is TRBJ1-5 and V is TRBV28; D not resolved. V lost 3 bases and J 5 bases, leaving 11 bases between the germline ends. There are 14 residues in the CDR3. Per germline, CDR1 MDHEN and CDR2 SYDVKM. The CDR3 spells CASSFGGSHQPQHF. CDR3 bases: TGTGCCAGCAGTTTTGGAGGGAGTCATCAGCCCCAGCATTTT.

The V and J genes are TRBV4-1 and TRBJ2-5, with 7 bases matching TRBD1. This CDR3 is 16 amino acids long. Germline V CDR1 and CDR2: MGHRA, YSYEKL. V lost 5 bases to trimming and J lost 0 bases; unmatched junction nucleotides: 9. The CDR3 here is CASSSSPGQNQETQYF. For the CDR3, the DNA is TGCGCCAGCAGCTCGAGCCCGGGACAGAACCAAGAGACCCAGTACTTC.

This clonotype was counted many times. The V gene is TRBV5-4, the J gene TRBJ2-1; D ambiguous. CDR1 SGHNT and CDR2 YYREEE come from the germline V gene (reference sequence). Trimming took 2 bases from V and 0 from J, leaving 15 bases between them. This CDR3 spans 17 amino acids. Here the CDR3 reads CASSLISKASSYNEQFF. CDR3 nucleotides: TGTGCCAGCAGCTTAATTAGTAAGGCGAGCTCCTACAATGAGCAGTTCTTC.

This clonotype turned up a few times. The V gene is TRBV6-9, the J gene TRBJ2-5, with 7 nucleotides matching TRBD1. CDR3 length: 15 amino acids. Germline V gene sequence: CDR1 MNHGY, CDR2 SVAAGI. V shed 4 bases and J 0 bases; nucleotides not matched to a gene: 5. CDR3 sequence reads: CASSSLGGYQETQYF. DNA for the CDR3: TGTGCCAGCAGTTCATTAGGGGGCTACCAAGAGACCCAGTACTTC.

This clonotype has a count of ten or more. V and J are TRBV3-1 and TRBJ2-7; maybe TRBD1 (5 bases). CDR1 is LGHDT, CDR2 YNNKEL, per germline (reference sequence). There are 15 residues in the CDR3. V gave up 5 bases and J gave up 3 bases, with 17 bases separating them. Here the CDR3 DNA reads TGTGCCAGCAGCACCGCGAATGGGGCTTACTACGAGCAGTACTTC. Translated, it gives CASSTANGAYYEQYF.

This clonotype occurred many times. The chain joins TRBV27 to TRBJ2-7; D gene uncertain. The CDR3 is 13 residues long. The germline CDR1 and CDR2 sequences are MNHEY and SMNVEV (reference sequence). Trimming removed 6 bases from V and 2 bases from J, with 11 bases in between. CDR3 in amino acids: CASSPTGPYEQYF. Written as DNA, the CDR3 is TGTGCCAGCAGCCCGACGGGCCCCTACGAGCAGTACTTC.

This chain uses TRBV12-5 with TRBJ2-7, with 8 bases that match TRBD1. The CDR3 is 14 residues long. With 5 bases clipped from V and 5 bases from J, the junction kept 8 bases outside the gene matches. The V gene's germline CDR1 is LGHNT and CDR2 FRNRAP. This chain's CDR3 is CASGIGQGGHEQYF. CDR3 DNA sequence: TGTGCTAGTGGTATCGGACAGGGTGGGCACGAGCAGTACTTC.

The rearrangement links TRBV25-1 to TRBJ2-3, with D possibly called TRBD1 or TRBD2 (6 bases each). The J call is uncertain, as TRBJ2-5 better fits the DNA end. This CDR3 spans 17 amino acids. Germline V gives CDR1 MGHDK, CDR2 SYGVNS. The CDR3 bases are TGTGCCAGCAGTGATTCTGATAGGGGGGCCTTCCAAGAGACCCAGTACTTC. It is translated as CASSDSDRGAFQETQYF.

The sample holds many counts of this clonotype. The V and J genes are TRBV27 and TRBJ2-1; 7 positions match TRBD2. CDR1 and CDR2 (germline): MNHEY, SMNVEV (reference sequence). The CDR3 consists of 17 residues. V was pared by 7 bases and J by 8 bases, with 20 bases of the junction left unmatched. CDR3 protein: CASTPYALTSKGDEQFF. The CDR3 coding sequence is TGTGCCAGCACCCCTTACGCTCTGACTAGCAAGGGCGATGAGCAGTTCTTC.

This clonotype was picked up a small number of times. The rearrangement links TRBV10-3 to TRBJ2-3; 8 positions agree with TRBD2. The germline gives CDR1 ENHRY, CDR2 SYGVKD. Unmatched junction bases numbered 18, after V lost 7 bases and J lost 0 bases. The CDR3 is made up of 19 amino acids. CDR3 sequence reads: CAITRTSQALDPSTDTQYF. The CDR3 DNA sequence: TGTGCCATCACCCGGACTAGCCAAGCATTGGACCCTAGCACAGATACGCAGTATTTT.